Below are 3 T cell receptor beta chains sequenced from a single sample in a study of blood T cell repertoires in COVID-19. Profiled with immunoSEQ multiplex PCR; TCRdb holds only in-frame clones, not every one. The data contain 20,000 to 30,000 clones, roughly nine tenths of them seen just once; the ten biggest clones take up less than 9%. The sample comprised peripheral blood. The source of these receptors is a human donor in a cohort sampled during active COVID-19.

This rearrangement joins TRBV7-9 to TRBJ1-1, with no clear D. Trimming removed 8 bases from V and 1 base from J, with 14 bases in between. This CDR3 contains 14 residues. CDR1 is SEHNR and CDR2 is FQNEAQ in the germline V gene (reference sequence). In nucleotides, the CDR3 is TGTGCCAGCCGAATTACCACGGGGAACACTGAAGCTTTCTTT. The encoded protein is CASRITTGNTEAFF.

The table lists this clone with a count of one. The sample has other DNA sequences that encode this CDR3 too. The chain's CDR3 is CASSAGQNNQPQHF. DNA for the CDR3: TGTGCCAGCAGCGCGGGACAGAACAATCAGCCCCAGCATTTT. The chain carries TRBV9 and TRBJ1-5; 7 bases line up with TRBD1. The germline gives CDR1 SGDLS, CDR2 YYNGEE. V lost 3 bases to trimming and J lost 3 bases; unmatched junction nucleotides: 3. CDR3 length: 14 residues.

This chain joins TRBV5-1 and TRBJ2-2, with D perhaps TRBD2 (6 bases). CDR1 and CDR2 (germline): SGHRS, YFSETQ. This CDR3 has 15 amino acids. Trimming took 6 bases from V and 0 from J, leaving 12 bases between them. Written as DNA, the CDR3 is TGCGCCAGCAACCGGGACTCTTCGAACACCGGGGAGCTGTTTTTT. Protein: CASNRDSSNTGELFF.